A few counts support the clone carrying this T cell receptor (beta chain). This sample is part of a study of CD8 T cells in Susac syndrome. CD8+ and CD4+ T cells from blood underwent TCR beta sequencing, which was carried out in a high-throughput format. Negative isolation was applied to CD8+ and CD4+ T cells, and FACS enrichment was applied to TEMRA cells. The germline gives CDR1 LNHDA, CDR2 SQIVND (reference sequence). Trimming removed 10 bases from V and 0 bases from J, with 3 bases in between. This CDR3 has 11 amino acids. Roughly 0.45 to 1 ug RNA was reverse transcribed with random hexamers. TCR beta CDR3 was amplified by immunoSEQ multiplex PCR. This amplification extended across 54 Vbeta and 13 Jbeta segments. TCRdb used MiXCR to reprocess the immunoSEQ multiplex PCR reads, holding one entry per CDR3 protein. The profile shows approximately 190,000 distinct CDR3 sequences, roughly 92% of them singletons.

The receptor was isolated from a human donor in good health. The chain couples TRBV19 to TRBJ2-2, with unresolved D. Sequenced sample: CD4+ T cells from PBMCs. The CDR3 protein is CATSNTGELFF. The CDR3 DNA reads TGTGCCACCTCGAACACCGGGGAGCTGTTTTTT.